This T cell receptor beta chain was identified during a study of blood T cell repertoires in COVID-19. On the study more broadly: Samples taken during acute and convalescent COVID-19 were collected in the United States, Italy and Spain.

Profiled with immunoSEQ multiplex PCR; TCRdb holds only in-frame clones, not every one. Counted here are 150,000 to 200,000 clones, roughly 85% occurring once; the ten biggest clones make up approximately 3%. The CDR3 consists of 15 residues. Germline V gene data show CDR1 as SNHLY and CDR2 as FYNNEI. V lost 4 bases and J 4 bases, leaving 13 bases between the germline ends. The source of this sequence is a human donor with acute or convalescent COVID-19. The donor label of this sample is uncertain. Sequencing used peripheral blood. V gene TRBV2 combines with J gene TRBJ2-2, with D possibly matching TRBD2 (6 bases). Written as DNA, the CDR3 is TGTGCCAGCAGTGGTCCCTTGCGGGGCACCGGGGAGCTGTTTTTT. This encodes CASSGPLRGTGELFF.